These 20 T cell receptor beta chains were all obtained from the same sample, sequenced in a study of shared clonotypes between healthy human individuals. Libraries were prepared by immunoSEQ multiplex PCR; TCRdb keeps only in-frame clonotypes and omits some of them. The sample includes under 1,100,000 clones, roughly 75% of them seen just once. The sample comprised memory CD4+ T cells sorted from blood. Stated subset: CD45RA-negative fraction. The source of these receptors is a man aged 18 to 29 in good health.

The rearrangement joins TRBV19 to TRBJ1-5; 11 positions agree with TRBD1. The junction had 6 bases not matched to a gene; V was cut back by 6 bases and J by 2 bases. Germline V CDR1 and CDR2: LNHDA, SQIVND (reference sequence). This CDR3 comprises 16 residues. Here the CDR3 reads CASRDGQGARNQPQHF. CDR3 in DNA: TGTGCCAGTAGGGACGGACAGGGGGCCCGCAATCAGCCCCAGCATTTT. Combining the CDR3 with reference TRBV19 and TRBJ1-5 gives the whole variable domain DGGITQSPKYLFRKEGQNVTLSCEQNLNHDAMYWYRQDPGQGLRLIYYSQIVNDFQKGDIAEGYSVSREKKESFPLTVTSAQKNPTAFYLCASRDGQGARNQPQHFGDGTRLSIL.

This clone was recorded once. Other DNA sequences from this sample encode an identical CDR3 as well. V gene TRBV5-1 combines with J gene TRBJ2-6, with D possibly matching TRBD2 (5 bases). CDR1 is SGHRS, CDR2 YFSETQ, per germline. The ends were cut back, 4 bases at V and 2 bases at J, with 10 bases in the middle. This CDR3 is built from 15 residues. CDR3 sequence reads: CASSPTGTGANVLTF. CDR3 DNA sequence: TGCGCCAGCAGCCCTACGGGGACTGGGGCCAACGTCCTGACTTTC.

This clone was detected only a few times. The rearrangement joins TRBV11-2 to TRBJ2-3; D gene unclear. There are 15 residues in the CDR3. The V gene lost 1 base and the J gene lost 1 base, with 9 bases spanning the gap. Germline V CDR1 and CDR2: SGHAT, FQNNGV. The CDR3 reads CASSLASPRTDTQYF. CDR3 nucleotide sequence: TGTGCCAGCAGCTTAGCCTCTCCTCGCACAGATACGCAGTATTTT.

As to this clone: This same CDR3 is encoded by further DNA sequences in the sample. This chain links TRBV28 with TRBJ1-4; tentative D call: TRBD1 (5 bases). Per germline, CDR1 MDHEN and CDR2 SYDVKM. The CDR3 totals 14 residues. V was shortened by 3 bases and J by 8 bases, with 13 bases between the two germline ends. The CDR3 DNA sequence: TGTGCCAGCAGTTTGCGGCAGGGTGTCGAAAAACTGTTTTTT. It specifies CASSLRQGVEKLFF.

This clone was recorded only once. This rearrangement joins TRBV18 to TRBJ2-5, with 8 bases aligning to TRBD2. The V and J ends lost 2 bases and 2 bases, in that order; junction bases with no gene match: 4. CDR1 is KGHSH, CDR2 LQKENI, per germline. This CDR3 is built from 15 residues. CDR3 nucleotides: TGTGCCAGCTCACCAGTCGGCGGGGGGCAAGAGACCCAGTACTTC. Its translation is CASSPVGGGQETQYF.

The CDR3 bases are TGTGCCAGCAGCTCAAGCCTCGCCGCGGCCGCCTACGAGCAGTACTTC. Its translation is CASSSSLAAAAYEQYF. The rearrangement joins TRBV5-4 to TRBJ2-7; D gene ambiguous. CDR1 is SGHNT, CDR2 YYREEE, per germline (reference sequence). This CDR3 has 16 residues. The V end was cut by 3 bases, the J end by 2 bases, with 18 bases between.

The chain uses TRBV5-1 and TRBJ2-2, with 8 bases matching TRBD1. Germline CDR1 reads SGHRS; CDR2 reads YFSETQ. With V trimmed by 0 bases and J by 7 bases, 5 bases remained unmatched. There are 15 residues in the CDR3. As DNA, the CDR3 is TGCGCCAGCAGCTTGGATGGACAGGGCAACGGGGAGCTGTTTTTT. Its translation: CASSLDGQGNGELFF.

This clone was recorded only once. The chain combines TRBV5-4 with TRBJ1-1; a possible D gene is TRBD1 (5 bases). Germline loops: CDR1 SGHNT, CDR2 YYREEE (reference sequence). Trimming pared 5 bases from V and 6 bases from J, leaving 14 bases between. This CDR3 region has 13 residues. CDR3 DNA sequence: TGTGCCAGCAGGTCCCGGGACCGCGCTGAAGCTTTCTTT. It translates to CASRSRDRAEAFF.

This clone was seen more than once but under ten times. V is TRBV7-2 and J is TRBJ2-3; D perhaps matches TRBD2 (5 bases). Trimming shortened V by 0 bases and J by 0 bases, and 7 bases separated the two germline ends. The CDR3 runs to 15 residues. CDR1 and CDR2 (germline): SGHTA, FQGNSA. In DNA form, the CDR3 reads TGTGCCAGCAGCTTAGCGGTAGCGAGCACAGATACGCAGTATTTT. It translates to CASSLAVASTDTQYF.

The rearrangement uses TRBV2 and TRBJ2-3; D is possibly TRBD1 or TRBD2 (6 bases each). The CDR3 extends over 14 amino acids. Germline values: CDR1 SNHLY, CDR2 FYNNEI. V was trimmed by 7 bases and J by 4 bases, leaving 15 bases between them. CDR3 in DNA: TGTGCCAGCACTCCCGGGGGCATGGCAGATACGCAGTATTTT. The encoded protein is CASTPGGMADTQYF.

The J gene is TRBJ1-1, the V gene TRBV6-6, with D possibly being TRBD1 (5 bases). Germline loops: CDR1 MNHNY, CDR2 SVGAGI (reference sequence). Trimming shortened V by 6 bases and J by 1 base, and 15 bases separated the two germline ends. The length of the CDR3 is 15 residues. CDR3 DNA sequence: TGTGCCAGCAGCCGTCCCGGGACGGGGAACACTGAAGCTTTCTTT. Protein sequence: CASSRPGTGNTEAFF.

The J gene is TRBJ1-1, the V gene TRBV19; D uncertain. V was cut by 7 bases and J by 5 bases, with 20 bases left in between. The CDR3 spans 15 residues. From germline, CDR1 is LNHDA and CDR2 SQIVND (reference sequence). CDR3 nucleotide sequence: TGTGCCAGTACCCAACTGGCACGTGGGTCGACTGAAGCTTTCTTT. Its translation is CASTQLARGSTEAFF.

The V gene is TRBV6-6, the J gene TRBJ1-4; TRBD1 agrees at 8 bases. CDR1 is MNHNY, CDR2 SVGAGI, per germline (reference sequence). Unmatched junction bases numbered 11, after V lost 6 bases and J lost 8 bases. This CDR3 spans 15 amino acids. The CDR3 DNA follows: TGTGCCAGCAGCTACCGGACAGGGCAATGGGAAAAACTGTTTTTT. Protein product: CASSYRTGQWEKLFF.

This clone occurred once. This chain links TRBV7-2 with TRBJ1-2; weak D call: TRBD1 (5 bases). The CDR3 has 13 residues. Trimming pared 5 bases from V and 8 bases from J, leaving 15 bases between. Germline V gene data show CDR1 as SGHTA and CDR2 as FQGNSA. This CDR3 reads CASSLPQEGGYTF. CDR3 sequence (DNA): TGTGCCAGCAGCCTACCACAGGAAGGGGGCTACACCTTC.

V usage is TRBV21-1 and J usage is TRBJ1-5. TRBV21-1 is a pseudogene locus. This CDR3 contains 16 residues. In DNA, the CDR3 is TGTGCCAGCAGCCCCTTCCGGCGTTATAGCAATCAGCCCCAGCATTTT. This translates into CASSPFRRYSNQPQHF.

On this clone itself: A much more abundant neighbour one base away suggests this may be a read error. The same CDR3 can be traced to other DNA sequences in this sample. This sequence joins TRBV7-2 and TRBJ1-4; D remains unclear. Trimming shortened V by 1 base and J by 8 bases, and 5 bases separated the two germline ends. The CDR3 extends over 12 amino acids. The V gene's germline CDR1 is SGHTA and CDR2 FQGNSA. CDR3 protein: CASSLDREKLFF. In DNA, the CDR3 is TGTGCCAGCAGCTTAGATAGGGAAAAACTGTTTTTT.

This clone occurred a few times. The genes are TRBV6-1 and TRBJ2-7, with TRBD1 matching 8 bases. The CDR3 runs 15 residues. Germline CDR1 is MNHNS and CDR2 is SASEGT. Losses at the gene ends were 5 bases for V and 5 bases for J; bases not matched to a gene: 11. The CDR3 nucleotides read TGTGCCAGCAGTCGAACGTTGGACAGGGTCAACGAGCAGTACTTC. Translated: CASSRTLDRVNEQYF.

The chain recombines TRBV7-2 with TRBJ2-3; D is unclear. Trimming took 4 bases from V and 4 from J, leaving 15 bases between them. Germline CDR1 reads SGHTA; CDR2 reads FQGNSA. The CDR3 runs to 15 residues. The CDR3 protein is CASSYRLGTADTQYF. In nucleotides, the CDR3 is TGTGCCAGCAGCTATAGGTTGGGAACGGCAGATACGCAGTATTTT.

With regard to this clone: A much more abundant neighbour one base away suggests this may be a read error. Other DNA sequences in this specimen translate into the identical CDR3. The V and J genes are TRBV6-1 and TRBJ1-5, with D unclear. The CDR3 sequence is 13 residues long. Germline CDR1 and CDR2: MNHNS and SASEGT. V was clipped by 1 base and J by 7 bases, with 8 bases between them. The DNA of the CDR3 is TGTGCCAGCAGTGAAGGAGAGAGGCAGCCCCAGCATTTT. Its protein product is CASSEGERQPQHF.

This clone has a handful of counts. The V and J genes are TRBV30 and TRBJ1-1; a weak D match, TRBD1 (6 bases). CDR1 and CDR2 (germline): GTSNPN, SVGIG (reference sequence). V lost 8 bases and J 8 bases, leaving 12 bases between the germline ends. CDR3 length equals 10 residues. The CDR3 region has the DNA TGTGCCGGGGGGCGGGGAGAAGCTTTCTTT. This sequence encodes CAGGRGEAFF.